This T cell receptor (beta chain) was sequenced for a study of cytomegalovirus exposure and HLA in healthy donors. General study findings and limits: The likely explanation for a cluster of highly shared sequence variants was sequencing artifact. One variant, a missense change in DCLRE1C, was linked in a later analysis to TCR beta V- and J-gene trimming. Accurate prediction of most subjects' HLA-A and HLA-B alleles from TCR beta sequences was reported. With further analysis later on, most CMV-associated TCR beta chains appeared HLA-restricted.

Germline CDR1 SGHRS, CDR2 YFSETQ. V was pared by 7 bases and J by 2 bases, with 17 bases between. The CDR3 consists of 15 residues. With regard to this clone: Its antigen is not identified.

PCR employed 60 Vbeta and 13 Jbeta primers. Only in-frame clones appear in the TCRdb table, and some are missing; sequencing was by immunoSEQ multiplex PCR. This sample has 210,000 or so clones; approximately 84% occur once, and the top ten carry 0.2% to 0.25%. The clonotype was recovered from a girl aged 2 to 9 in good health and CMV-seronegative. The chain joins TRBV5-1 to TRBJ2-3; perhaps TRBD2 as D (6 bases). Material: PBMCs. The CDR3 DNA is TGCGCCAGCTACCCCTCTAGCGCACTCACAGATACGCAGTATTTT. Its translation is CASYPSSALTDTQYF.